Shown below are 15 T cell receptor beta chains from a single sample sequenced in a study of CD8 T cells in ankylosing spondylitis. TCRdb itself ran the 5' RACE reads through MiXCR, one entry per CDR3 protein. The sample shows some 270,000 distinct CDR3 sequences, roughly 32% of them seen only once. Sample: blood, either unsorted or a sorted T cell fraction (not recorded which). The source of these receptors is a male donor with ankylosing spondylitis or in good health (not recorded which).

V is TRBV5-5 and J is TRBJ2-3; 10 bases align to TRBD1. The V gene end was trimmed by 0 bases and the J gene end by 3 bases; junction bases not matched to a gene: 4. The CDR3 length is 16 residues. CDR1 and CDR2 (germline): SGHKS, YYEKEE (reference sequence). CDR3 protein: CASSLGQGAGTDTQYF. For the CDR3, the DNA is TGTGCCAGCAGCTTGGGACAGGGGGCCGGAACAGATACGCAGTATTTT.

The table lists this clonotype with a few counts. V is TRBV27 and J is TRBJ2-5, with D possibly TRBD2 on 6 matching bases. Looked up from germline, CDR1 is MNHEY and CDR2 is SMNVEV (reference sequence). The CDR3 extends over 16 amino acids. V was cut by 7 bases and J by 0 bases, with 18 bases left in between. The CDR3 loop reads CASKLLATPYQETQYF. The CDR3 DNA follows: TGTGCCAGCAAGTTACTAGCCACTCCGTACCAAGAGACCCAGTACTTC.

The chain couples TRBV20-1 to TRBJ2-1; D is undetermined. CDR1 is DFQATT, CDR2 SNEGSKA, per germline (reference sequence). V was pared by 3 bases and J by 3 bases, with 12 bases between. CDR3 length: 14 amino acids. The CDR3 loop is CSASKTARYNEQFF. As DNA, the CDR3 is TGCAGTGCTAGCAAGACTGCCCGCTACAATGAGCAGTTCTTC.

V gene TRBV12-3 or TRBV12-4 combines with J gene TRBJ1-5; possible D gene TRBD1, 6 bases. Trimming pared 2 bases from V and 9 bases from J, leaving 17 bases between. This CDR3 is 15 amino acids long. CDR3 protein: CASSLIGGGPRPQHF. Written as DNA, the CDR3 is TGTGCCAGCAGTTTAATTGGGGGGGGCCCTCGGCCCCAGCATTTT.

This clonotype was detected only a few times. CDR3 residues: CASSLEGGQDPYEQYF. The CDR3, as DNA: TGTGCCAGCAGCCTCGAAGGAGGACAGGACCCTTACGAGCAGTACTTC. V and J are TRBV4-2 and TRBJ2-7, with 7 nucleotides matching TRBD1. With V trimmed by 4 bases and J by 4 bases, 13 bases remained unmatched. The germline V gene has CDR1 LGHNA and CDR2 YNFKEQ. The CDR3 sequence is 16 residues long.

The chain uses TRBV20-1 and TRBJ2-7; TRBD1 matches 7 bases. The CDR3 extends over 15 amino acids. V lost 3 bases, J lost 4 bases, and 12 bases stayed unmatched. Germline V lookup: CDR1 DFQATT, CDR2 SNEGSKA (reference sequence). As DNA, the CDR3 is TGCAGTGCTAGGGACCATGGGGACAGCTTTTACGAGCAGTACTTC. It encodes CSARDHGDSFYEQYF.

This clonotype was counted between two and nine times. The rearrangement joins TRBV10-2 to TRBJ1-2; unclear D gene. V lost 6 bases and J lost 0, with 8 bases in between. The length of the CDR3 is 13 residues. Germline V gives CDR1 WSHSY, CDR2 SAAADI. The CDR3 protein is CASRERANYGYTF. CDR3 DNA sequence: TGCGCCAGCAGGGAAAGGGCTAACTATGGCTACACCTTC.

This rearrangement joins TRBV24-1 to TRBJ2-5; the match to TRBD2 covers 14 bases. The CDR3 loop spans 16 amino acids. Germline-derived CDR1 and CDR2 are KGHDR and SFDVKD. With V trimmed by 4 bases and J by 4 bases, 4 bases remained unmatched. CDR3 DNA sequence: TGTGCCACCAGTGACCCCGGACTAGCGGGGGGAGAGACCCAGTACTTC. Its protein is CATSDPGLAGGETQYF.

This clonotype occurred a few times. The chain uses TRBV29-1 and TRBJ2-7; the D gene is possibly TRBD2 (5 bases). The CDR3 totals 11 residues. Germline V gene sequence: CDR1 SQVTM, CDR2 ANQGSEA. V lost 0 bases and J 13 bases, leaving 13 bases between the germline ends. The DNA for the CDR3 is TGCAGCGTTGAAGACGGGGAGAGGAATTACTTC. Amino acids: CSVEDGERNYF.

This clonotype was detected a few times. The chain is built from TRBV20-1 and TRBJ1-5; no clear D gene. V lost 0 bases and J 5 bases, leaving 8 bases between the germline ends. This CDR3 comprises 13 residues. The V gene's germline CDR1 is DFQATT and CDR2 SNEGSKA (reference sequence). The chain's CDR3 is CSAREQDDQPQHF. As DNA, the CDR3 is TGCAGTGCTAGAGAGCAGGACGATCAGCCCCAGCATTTT.

The table lists this clonotype with a count of one. The chain links TRBV11-2 to TRBJ2-1; D call uncertain. Germline CDR1 and CDR2: SGHAT and FQNNGV. This CDR3 is built from 11 residues. V lost 5 bases, J lost 7 bases, and 6 bases lay in between. CDR3: CASSPTNEQFF. In DNA form, the CDR3 reads TGTGCCAGCAGCCCGACGAATGAGCAGTTCTTC.

V gene TRBV5-1 combines with J gene TRBJ2-2, with D possibly TRBD1 on 6 matching bases. CDR3 size: 13 residues. V was trimmed by 4 bases and J by 6 bases, leaving 10 bases between them. CDR1 and CDR2 (germline): SGHRS, YFSETQ. The CDR3 DNA reads as TGCGCCAGCAGCACCCGGACAGCCGGGGAGCTGTTTTTT. This translates into CASSTRTAGELFF.

This sequence joins TRBV20-1 and TRBJ1-2; 8 bases fit TRBD1. The CDR3 is 15 residues long. The trim removed 0 bases at V and 3 bases at J, leaving 6 bases unmatched. CDR1 and CDR2 from the germline V gene are DFQATT and SNEGSKA (reference sequence). The CDR3, as DNA: TGCAGTGCTAGAGACAAACAGGGGGGAGACTATGGCTACACCTTC. It codes for CSARDKQGGDYGYTF.

V gene TRBV20-1 combines with J gene TRBJ2-3; possible D gene TRBD2, 5 bases. Germline CDR1 is DFQATT and CDR2 is SNEGSKA (reference sequence). V was shortened by 7 bases and J by 0 bases, with 11 bases between the two germline ends. This CDR3 spans 13 amino acids. CDR3 amino acids: CSGGHPSTDTQYF. The CDR3 DNA reads TGCAGTGGCGGGCACCCTAGCACAGATACGCAGTATTTT.

There are many counts of this clonotype. The chain employs TRBV20-1 and TRBJ1-4; maybe TRBD1 (5 bases). CDR1 and CDR2 from the germline V gene are DFQATT and SNEGSKA (reference sequence). This CDR3 has 15 residues. Trimming shortened V by 0 bases and J by 4 bases, and 12 bases separated the two germline ends. Here the CDR3 reads CSARDLRGSNEKLFF. The CDR3 nucleotides are TGCAGTGCTAGAGATCTAAGGGGAAGTAATGAAAAACTGTTTTTT.